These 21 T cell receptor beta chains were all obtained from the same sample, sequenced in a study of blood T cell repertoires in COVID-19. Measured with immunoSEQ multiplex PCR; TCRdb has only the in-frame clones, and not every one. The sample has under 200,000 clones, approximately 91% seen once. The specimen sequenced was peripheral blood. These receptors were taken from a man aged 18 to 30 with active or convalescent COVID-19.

CDR3 sequence (DNA): TGCGCCAGCAGACTCGCAACAGGAGGGGCCTACGAGCAGTACTTC. Its translation is CASRLATGGAYEQYF. J is TRBJ2-7 and V is TRBV5-1, with a possible D match to TRBD2 (6 bases). The CDR3 has 15 residues. Trimming removed 5 bases from V and 2 bases from J, with 17 bases in between. Looked up from germline, CDR1 is SGHRS and CDR2 is YFSETQ. The full variable domain, its missing parts supplied by reference TRBV5-1 and TRBJ2-7, is KAGVTQTPRYLIKTRGQQVTLSCSPISGHRSVSWYQQTPGQGLQFLFEYFSETQRNKGNFPGRFSGRQFSNSRSEMNVSTLELGDSALYLCASRLATGGAYEQYFGPGTRLTVT.

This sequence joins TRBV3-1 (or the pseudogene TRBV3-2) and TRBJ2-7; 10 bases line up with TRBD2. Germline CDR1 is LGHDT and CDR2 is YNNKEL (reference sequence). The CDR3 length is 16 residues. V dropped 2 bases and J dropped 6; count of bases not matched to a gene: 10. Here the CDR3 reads CASSQQGLAVGSEQYF. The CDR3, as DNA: TGTGCCAGCAGCCAACAAGGACTAGCGGTGGGGTCCGAGCAGTACTTC.

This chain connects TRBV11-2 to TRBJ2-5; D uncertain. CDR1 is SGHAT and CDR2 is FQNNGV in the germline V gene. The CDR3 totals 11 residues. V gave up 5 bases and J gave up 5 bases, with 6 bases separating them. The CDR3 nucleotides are TGTGCCAGCAGCCGTATTGAGACCCAGTACTTC. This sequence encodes CASSRIETQYF.

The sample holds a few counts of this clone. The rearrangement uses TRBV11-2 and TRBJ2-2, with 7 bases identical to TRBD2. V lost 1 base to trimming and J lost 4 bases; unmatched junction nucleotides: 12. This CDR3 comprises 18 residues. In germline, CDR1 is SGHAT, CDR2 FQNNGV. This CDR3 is CASSLGSGEGRITGELFF. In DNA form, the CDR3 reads TGTGCCAGCAGCTTAGGTAGTGGGGAGGGTCGTATCACCGGGGAGCTGTTTTTT.

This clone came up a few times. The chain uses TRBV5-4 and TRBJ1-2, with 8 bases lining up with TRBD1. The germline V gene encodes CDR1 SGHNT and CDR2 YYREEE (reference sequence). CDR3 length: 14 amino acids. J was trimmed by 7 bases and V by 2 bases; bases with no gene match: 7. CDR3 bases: TGTGCCAGCAGCTTCTCAGGGGGCGCAGGTGGCTACACCTTC. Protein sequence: CASSFSGGAGGYTF.

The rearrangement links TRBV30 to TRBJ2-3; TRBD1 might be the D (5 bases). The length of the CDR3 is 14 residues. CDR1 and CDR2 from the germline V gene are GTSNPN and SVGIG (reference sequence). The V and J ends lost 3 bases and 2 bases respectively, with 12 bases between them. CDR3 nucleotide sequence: TGTGCCTGGAGCTACGGACAAAACACAGATACGCAGTATTTT. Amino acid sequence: CAWSYGQNTDTQYF. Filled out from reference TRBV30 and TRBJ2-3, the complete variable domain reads SQTIHQWPATLVQPVGSPLSLECTVEGTSNPNLYWYRQAAGRGLQLLFYSVGIGQISSEVPQNLSASRPQDRQFILSSKKLLLSDSGFYLCAWSYGQNTDTQYFGPGTRLTVL.

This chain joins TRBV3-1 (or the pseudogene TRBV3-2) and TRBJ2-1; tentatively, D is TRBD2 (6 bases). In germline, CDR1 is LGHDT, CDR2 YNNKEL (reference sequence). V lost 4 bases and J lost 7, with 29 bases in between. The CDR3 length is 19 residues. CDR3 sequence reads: CASSPPRHGLLGGLNEQFF. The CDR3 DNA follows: TGTGCCAGCAGCCCCCCCCGACACGGACTACTCGGAGGATTGAATGAGCAGTTCTTC.

In DNA, the CDR3 is TGTGCCAGCAGCTTTGGCGGTGCAACTAATGAAAAACTGTTTTTT. It yields the protein CASSFGGATNEKLFF. The chain combines TRBV11-1 with TRBJ1-4, with D uncertain. Germline lookup yields CDR1 SGHAT and CDR2 FQDESV (reference sequence). The V end was cut by 3 bases, the J end by 0 bases, with 8 bases between. The CDR3 contains 15 residues.

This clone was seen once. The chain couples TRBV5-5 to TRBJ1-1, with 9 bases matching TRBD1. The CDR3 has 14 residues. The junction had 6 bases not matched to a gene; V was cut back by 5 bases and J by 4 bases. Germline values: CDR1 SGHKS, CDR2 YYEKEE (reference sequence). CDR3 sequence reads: CASSSQGAFTEAFF. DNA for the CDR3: TGTGCCAGCAGTTCACAGGGGGCGTTCACTGAAGCTTTCTTT.

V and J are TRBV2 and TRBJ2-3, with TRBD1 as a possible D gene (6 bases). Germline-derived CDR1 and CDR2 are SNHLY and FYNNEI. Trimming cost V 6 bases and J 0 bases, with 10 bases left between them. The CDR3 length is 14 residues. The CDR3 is CASSPGHSTDTQYF. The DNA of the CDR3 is TGTGCCAGCAGCCCGGGACACAGCACAGATACGCAGTATTTT.

The CDR3 spells CASSPGTGDSNQPQHF. CDR3 bases: TGTGCCAGCAGCCCCGGGACAGGGGATAGCAATCAGCCCCAGCATTTT. The rearrangement links TRBV9 to TRBJ1-5; TRBD1 aligns across 10 bases. The V segment lost 4 bases and the J segment 0 bases; nucleotides outside the gene matches: 4. CDR1 and CDR2 from the germline V gene are SGDLS and YYNGEE. The CDR3 totals 16 residues. Full variable domain (rest looked up from reference TRBV9 and TRBJ1-5): DSGVTQTPKHLITATGQRVTLRCSPRSGDLSVYWYQQSLDQGLQFLIQYYNGEERAKGNILERFSAQQFPDLHSELNLSSLELGDSALYFCASSPGTGDSNQPQHFGDGTRLSIL.

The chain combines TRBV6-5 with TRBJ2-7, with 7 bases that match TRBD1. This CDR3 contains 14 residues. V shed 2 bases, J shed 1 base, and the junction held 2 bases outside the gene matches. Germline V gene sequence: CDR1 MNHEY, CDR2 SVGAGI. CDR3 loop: CASSYNRGSYEQYF. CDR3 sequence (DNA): TGTGCCAGCAGTTACAACAGGGGATCCTACGAGCAGTACTTC.

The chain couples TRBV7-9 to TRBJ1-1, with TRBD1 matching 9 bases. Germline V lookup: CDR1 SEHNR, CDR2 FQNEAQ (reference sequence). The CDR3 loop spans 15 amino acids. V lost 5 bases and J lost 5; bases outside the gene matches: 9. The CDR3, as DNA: TGTGCCAGCAGCACACCCGGGACAGGGTGGACTGAAGCTTTCTTT. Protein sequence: CASSTPGTGWTEAFF.

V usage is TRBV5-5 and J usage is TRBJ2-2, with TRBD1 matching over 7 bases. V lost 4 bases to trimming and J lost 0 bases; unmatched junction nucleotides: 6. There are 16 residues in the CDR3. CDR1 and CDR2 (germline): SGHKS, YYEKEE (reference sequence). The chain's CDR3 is CASSPAGTANTGELFF. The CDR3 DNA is TGTGCCAGCAGCCCGGCCGGGACAGCGAACACCGGGGAGCTGTTTTTT.

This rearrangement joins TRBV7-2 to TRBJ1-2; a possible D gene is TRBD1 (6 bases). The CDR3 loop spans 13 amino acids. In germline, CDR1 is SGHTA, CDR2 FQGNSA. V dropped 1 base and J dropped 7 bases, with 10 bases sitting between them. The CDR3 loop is CASSLEQGIGYTF. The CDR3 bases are TGTGCCAGCAGCTTAGAACAGGGTATTGGCTACACCTTC.

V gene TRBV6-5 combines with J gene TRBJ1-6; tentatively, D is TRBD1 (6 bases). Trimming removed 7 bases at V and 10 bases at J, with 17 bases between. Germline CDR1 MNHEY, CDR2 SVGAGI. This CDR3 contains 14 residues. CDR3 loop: CASIVAQGISPLHF. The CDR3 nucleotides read TGTGCCAGCATAGTTGCACAGGGAATCTCACCCCTCCACTTT.

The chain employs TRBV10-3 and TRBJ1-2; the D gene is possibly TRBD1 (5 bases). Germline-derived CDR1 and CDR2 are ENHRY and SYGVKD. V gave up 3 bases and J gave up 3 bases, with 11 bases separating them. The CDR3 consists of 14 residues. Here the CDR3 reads CAISDPQEYYGYTF. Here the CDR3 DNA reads TGTGCCATCAGTGACCCACAGGAATACTATGGCTACACCTTC.

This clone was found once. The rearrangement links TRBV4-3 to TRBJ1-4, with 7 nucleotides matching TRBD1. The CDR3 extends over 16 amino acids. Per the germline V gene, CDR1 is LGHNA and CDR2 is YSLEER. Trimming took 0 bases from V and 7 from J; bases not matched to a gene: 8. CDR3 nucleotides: TGCGCCAGCAGCCAAGACGCAGCAGGGGGGTCTGAAAAACTGTTTTTT. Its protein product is CASSQDAAGGSEKLFF.

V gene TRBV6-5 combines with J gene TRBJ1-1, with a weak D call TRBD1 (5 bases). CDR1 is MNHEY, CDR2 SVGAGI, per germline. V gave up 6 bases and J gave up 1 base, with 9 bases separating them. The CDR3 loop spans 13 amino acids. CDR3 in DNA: TGTGCCAGCAGGTTAGGACAGAACACTGAAGCTTTCTTT. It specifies CASRLGQNTEAFF.

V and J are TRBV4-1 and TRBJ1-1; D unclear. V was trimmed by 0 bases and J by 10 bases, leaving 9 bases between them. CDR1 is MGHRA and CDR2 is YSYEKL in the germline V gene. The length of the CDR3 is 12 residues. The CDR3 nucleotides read TGCGCCAGCAGCCAAGATTTTTCTCGAGCTTTCTTT. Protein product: CASSQDFSRAFF.

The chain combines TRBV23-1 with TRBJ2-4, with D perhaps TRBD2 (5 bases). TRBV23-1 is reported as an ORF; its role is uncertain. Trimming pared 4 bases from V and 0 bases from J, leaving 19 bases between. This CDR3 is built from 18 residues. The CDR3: CASSLVKCSGEAKNIQYF. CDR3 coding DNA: TGCGCCAGCAGTCTTGTGAAGTGTTCCGGGGAAGCCAAAAACATTCAGTACTTC.